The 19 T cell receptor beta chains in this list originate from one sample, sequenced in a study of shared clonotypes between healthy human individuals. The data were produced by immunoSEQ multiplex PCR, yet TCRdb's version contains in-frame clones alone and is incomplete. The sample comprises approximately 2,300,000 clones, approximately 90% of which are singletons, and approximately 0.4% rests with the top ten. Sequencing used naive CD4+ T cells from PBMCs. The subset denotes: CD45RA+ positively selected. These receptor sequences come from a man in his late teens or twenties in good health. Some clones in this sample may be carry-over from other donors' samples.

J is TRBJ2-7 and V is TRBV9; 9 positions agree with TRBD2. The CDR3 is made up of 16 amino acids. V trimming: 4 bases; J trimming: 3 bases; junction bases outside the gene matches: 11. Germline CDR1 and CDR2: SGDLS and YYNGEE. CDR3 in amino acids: CASSSAASGIVYEQYF. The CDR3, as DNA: TGTGCCAGCAGCTCCGCCGCTAGCGGGATTGTCTACGAGCAGTACTTC.

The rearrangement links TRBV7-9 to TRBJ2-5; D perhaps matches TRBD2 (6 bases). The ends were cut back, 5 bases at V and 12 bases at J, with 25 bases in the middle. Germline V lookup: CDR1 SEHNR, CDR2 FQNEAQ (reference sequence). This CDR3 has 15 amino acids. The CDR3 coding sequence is TGTGCCAGCAGCGCCCTAATACCGGGACTGGGTCGAGAGTACTTC. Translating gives CASSALIPGLGREYF.

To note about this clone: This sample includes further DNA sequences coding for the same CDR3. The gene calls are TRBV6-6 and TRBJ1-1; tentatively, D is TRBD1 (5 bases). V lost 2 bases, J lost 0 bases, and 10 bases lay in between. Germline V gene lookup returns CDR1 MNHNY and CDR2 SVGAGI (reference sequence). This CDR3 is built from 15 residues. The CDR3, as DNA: TGTGCCAGCAGTTACCAGGGAGGGATGAACACTGAAGCTTTCTTT. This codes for CASSYQGGMNTEAFF.

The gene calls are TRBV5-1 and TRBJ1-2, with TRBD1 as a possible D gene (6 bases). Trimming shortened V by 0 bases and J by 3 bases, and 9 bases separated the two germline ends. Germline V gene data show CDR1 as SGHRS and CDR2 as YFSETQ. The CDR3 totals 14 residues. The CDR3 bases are TGCGCCAGCAGCTTGGAAGGGGGTTACTATGGCTACACCTTC. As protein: CASSLEGGYYGYTF.

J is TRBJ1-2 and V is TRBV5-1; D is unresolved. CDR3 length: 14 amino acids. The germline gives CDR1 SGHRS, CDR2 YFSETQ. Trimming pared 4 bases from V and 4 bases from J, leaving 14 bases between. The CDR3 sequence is CASSPTSGSYGYTF. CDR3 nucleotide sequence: TGCGCCAGCAGCCCAACGAGCGGAAGCTATGGCTACACCTTC.

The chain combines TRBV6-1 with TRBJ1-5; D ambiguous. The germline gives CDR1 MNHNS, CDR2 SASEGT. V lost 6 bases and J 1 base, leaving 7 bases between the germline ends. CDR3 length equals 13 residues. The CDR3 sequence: CASRPGSNQPQHF. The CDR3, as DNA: TGTGCCAGCAGGCCCGGGAGCAATCAGCCCCAGCATTTT.

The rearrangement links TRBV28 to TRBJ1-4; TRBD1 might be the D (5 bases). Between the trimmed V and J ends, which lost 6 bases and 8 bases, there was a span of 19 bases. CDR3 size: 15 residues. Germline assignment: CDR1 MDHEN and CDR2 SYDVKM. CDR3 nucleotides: TGTGCCAGCAGGTCGGCACAGGTGGCGGGGGAAAAACTGTTTTTT. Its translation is CASRSAQVAGEKLFF.

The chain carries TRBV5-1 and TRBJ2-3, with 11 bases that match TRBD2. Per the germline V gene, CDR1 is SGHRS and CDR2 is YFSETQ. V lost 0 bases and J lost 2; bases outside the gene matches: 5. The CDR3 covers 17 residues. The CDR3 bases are TGCGCCAGCAGCTTGGCCCTAGCGGGAGGATTCACAGATACGCAGTATTTT. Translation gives CASSLALAGGFTDTQYF.

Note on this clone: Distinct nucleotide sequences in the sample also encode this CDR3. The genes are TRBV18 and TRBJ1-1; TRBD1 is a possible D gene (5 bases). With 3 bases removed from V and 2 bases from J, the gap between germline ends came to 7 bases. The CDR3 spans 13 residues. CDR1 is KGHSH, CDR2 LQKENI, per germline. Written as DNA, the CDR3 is TGTGCCAGCTCACCTCAGGGAAACACTGAAGCTTTCTTT. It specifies CASSPQGNTEAFF.

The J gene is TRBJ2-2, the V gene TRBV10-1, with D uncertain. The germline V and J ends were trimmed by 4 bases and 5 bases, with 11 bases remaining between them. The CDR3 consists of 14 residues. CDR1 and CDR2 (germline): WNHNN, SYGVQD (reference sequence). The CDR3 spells CASSVGLGTGELFF. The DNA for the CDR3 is TGCGCCAGCAGTGTGGGCCTGGGGACCGGGGAGCTGTTTTTT.

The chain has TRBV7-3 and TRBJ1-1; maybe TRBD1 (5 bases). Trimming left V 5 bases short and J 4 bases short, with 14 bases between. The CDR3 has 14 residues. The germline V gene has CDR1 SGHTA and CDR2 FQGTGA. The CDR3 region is CASSLQGASTEAFF. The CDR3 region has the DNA TGTGCCAGCAGCCTCCAGGGTGCCAGCACTGAAGCTTTCTTT.

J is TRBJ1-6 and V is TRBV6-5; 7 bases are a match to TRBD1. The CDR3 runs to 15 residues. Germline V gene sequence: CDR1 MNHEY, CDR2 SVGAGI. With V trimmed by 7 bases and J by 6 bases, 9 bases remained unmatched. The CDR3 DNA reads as TGTGCCAGCACCGGGGGGGGACAGTTTAATTCACCCCTCCACTTT. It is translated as CASTGGGQFNSPLHF.

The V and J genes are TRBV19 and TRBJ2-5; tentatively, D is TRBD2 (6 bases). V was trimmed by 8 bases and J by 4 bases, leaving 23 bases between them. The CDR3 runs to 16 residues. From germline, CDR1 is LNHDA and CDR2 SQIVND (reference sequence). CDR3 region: CASAVLGGGPSETQYF. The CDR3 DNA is TGTGCCAGTGCCGTCCTAGGCGGAGGGCCTTCAGAGACCCAGTACTTC.

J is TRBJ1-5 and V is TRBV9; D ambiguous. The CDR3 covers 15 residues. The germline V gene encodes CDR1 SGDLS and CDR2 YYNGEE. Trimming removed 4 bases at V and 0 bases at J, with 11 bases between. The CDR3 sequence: CASSPGRNSNQPQHF. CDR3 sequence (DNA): TGTGCCAGCAGCCCCGGACGGAATAGCAATCAGCCCCAGCATTTT. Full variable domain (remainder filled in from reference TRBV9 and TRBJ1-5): DSGVTQTPKHLITATGQRVTLRCSPRSGDLSVYWYQQSLDQGLQFLIQYYNGEERAKGNILERFSAQQFPDLHSELNLSSLELGDSALYFCASSPGRNSNQPQHFGDGTRLSIL.

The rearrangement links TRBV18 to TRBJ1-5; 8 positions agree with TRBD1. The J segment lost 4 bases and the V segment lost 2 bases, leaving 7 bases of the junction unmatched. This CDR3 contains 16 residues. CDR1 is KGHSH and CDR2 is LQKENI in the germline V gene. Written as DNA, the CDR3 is TGTGCCAGCTCACCAGTTTCCGGGACAGGTAATCAGCCCCAGCATTTT. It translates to CASSPVSGTGNQPQHF.

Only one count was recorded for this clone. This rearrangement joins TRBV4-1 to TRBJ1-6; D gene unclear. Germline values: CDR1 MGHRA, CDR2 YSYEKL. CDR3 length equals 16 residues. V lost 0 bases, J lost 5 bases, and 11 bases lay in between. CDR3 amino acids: CASSQDRASNNSPLHF. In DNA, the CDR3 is TGCGCCAGCAGCCAAGATAGGGCATCTAATAATTCACCCCTCCACTTT.

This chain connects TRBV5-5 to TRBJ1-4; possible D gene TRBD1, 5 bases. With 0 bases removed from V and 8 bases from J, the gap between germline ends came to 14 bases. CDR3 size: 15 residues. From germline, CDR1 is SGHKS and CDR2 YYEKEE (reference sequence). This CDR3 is CASSLAERGVEKLFF. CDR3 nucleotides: TGTGCCAGCAGCTTGGCCGAAAGGGGTGTAGAAAAACTGTTTTTT.

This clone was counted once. CDR3 nucleotides: TGTGCCAGCAGCGGACAGGGGCGACTAGGAGGCTACACCTTC. Its protein product is CASSGQGRLGGYTF. This rearrangement joins TRBV27 to TRBJ1-2, with TRBD1 identical over 9 bases. Germline CDR1 reads MNHEY; CDR2 reads SMNVEV (reference sequence). With 6 bases clipped from V and 8 bases from J, the junction kept 10 bases outside the gene matches. CDR3 length: 14 residues.

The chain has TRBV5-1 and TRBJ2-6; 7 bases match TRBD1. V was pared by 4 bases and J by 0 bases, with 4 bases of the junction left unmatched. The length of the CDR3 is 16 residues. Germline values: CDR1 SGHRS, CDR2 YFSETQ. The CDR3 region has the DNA TGCGCCAGCAGCACTGACAGGGCCTCTGGGGCCAACGTCCTGACTTTC. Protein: CASSTDRASGANVLTF.